A selection of T cell receptor beta chains follows, all from one sample in a study of blood T cell repertoires in COVID-19. Data came from immunoSEQ multiplex PCR; TCRdb stores just in-frame clones and leaves some out. The sample contains 90,000 to 150,000 clones, 60% to 85% of which appear only once. Sequences were obtained from peripheral blood. These receptors came from a human donor with acute or convalescent COVID-19. The donor label of this sample is uncertain. CDR3s include the opening cysteine and the closing phenylalanine or tryptophan. A D gene is named only where the DNA matches it firmly. The size entry is marked missing in some rows and otherwise reads once, few, many or a size class.

D gene,J gene,CDR3 length,V gene,clone size,CDR3 protein,CDR3 DNA
-,TRBJ2-4,15,TRBV19,-,CASREQGMAKNIQYF,TGTGCCAGTAGGGAACAGGGCATGGCCAAAAACATTCAGTACTTC
TRBD1,TRBJ1-1,14,TRBV24-1,-,CATSDSYRGGGAFF,TGTGCCACCAGTGATTCCTACAGGGGAGGTGGTGCTTTCTTT
TRBD1,TRBJ1-1,16,TRBV7-8,-,CASSFETGWTNTEAFF,TGTGCCAGCAGCTTCGAGACAGGGTGGACGAACACTGAAGCTTTCTTT
-,TRBJ1-2,13,TRBV24-1,-,CATINGVNYGYTF,TGTGCCACCATCAACGGAGTAAACTATGGCTACACCTTC
TRBD2,TRBJ2-1,15,TRBV27,-,CASSLGGSSYNEQFF,TGTGCCAGCAGTTTGGGGGGGTCCTCCTACAATGAGCAGTTCTTC
-,TRBJ1-3,14,TRBV7-2,-,CASILDISGNTIYF,TGTGCCAGCATCCTCGACATCTCTGGAAACACCATATATTTT
-,TRBJ2-1,14,TRBV10-2,many,CASSTGFSYNEQFF,TGCGCCAGCAGCACAGGGTTCTCCTACAATGAGCAGTTCTTC
-,TRBJ1-4,14,TRBV19,-,CASIGAGLDEKLFF,TGTGCCAGTATAGGGGCGGGGTTGGATGAAAAACTGTTTTTT
TRBD1,TRBJ1-5,15,TRBV19,-,CASRGGLTGNQPQHF,TGTGCCAGTAGAGGGGGCTTGACGGGCAATCAGCCCCAGCATTTT
-,TRBJ2-3,11,TRBV6-6,-,CASTGTDTQYF,TGTGCCAGCACCGGGACAGATACGCAGTATTTT
-,TRBJ2-1,13,TRBV5-1,-,CASSPRPRGEQFF,TGCGCCAGCAGCCCTCGGCCGCGGGGTGAGCAGTTCTTC
-,TRBJ1-2,15,TRBV28,-,CASSLYAGGNYGYTF,TGTGCCAGCAGTTTATATGCCGGGGGAAACTATGGCTACACCTTC
-,TRBJ1-4,12,TRBV5-1,many,CASSLQGEKLFF,TGCGCCAGCAGCTTACAGGGTGAAAAACTGTTTTTT
TRBD1,TRBJ1-1,15,TRBV6-5,-,CASSYRGQGNTEAFF,TGTGCCAGCAGTTACCGAGGACAGGGGAACACTGAAGCTTTCTTT
-,TRBJ2-2,15,TRBV6-5,-,CASRPPTGTVGELFF,TGTGCCAGCAGGCCCCCCACAGGGACGGTCGGGGAGCTGTTTTTT
TRBD1,TRBJ1-2,11,TRBV20-1,-,CSASRGLGYTF,TGCAGTGCTAGCAGGGGGCTTGGCTACACCTTC
-,TRBJ1-2,14,TRBV13,-,CASSQWTANYGYTF,TGTGCCAGCAGCCAATGGACAGCTAACTATGGCTACACCTTC
-,TRBJ1-1,12,TRBV2,once,CARGEGSTEAFF,TGTGCCAGGGGGGAGGGGAGCACTGAAGCTTTCTTT
TRBD1,TRBJ1-1,18,TRBV7-8,-,CASSLALSTGVKSTEAFF,TGTGCCAGCAGCTTAGCGCTGTCGACAGGGGTCAAGAGCACTGAAGCTTTCTTT
-,TRBJ2-6,15,TRBV6-5,once,CASSARGAGANVLTF,TGTGCCAGCAGCGCACGGGGAGCTGGGGCCAACGTCCTGACTTTC
TRBD2,TRBJ2-3,20,TRBV7-6,-,CASSFRPPGLAGGHTDTQYF,TGTGCCAGCAGCTTTCGCCCCCCGGGACTAGCGGGGGGGCACACAGATACGCAGTATTTT
-,TRBJ2-7,15,TRBV5-1,few,CASSLGVGQGFEQYF,TGCGCCAGCAGCTTGGGTGTGGGTCAGGGTTTCGAGCAGTACTTC
TRBD1,TRBJ1-1,15,TRBV5-1,-,CASSSSTGGGGEAFF,TGCGCCAGCAGCTCCTCTACAGGGGGCGGGGGCGAAGCTTTCTTT
-,TRBJ1-2,15,TRBV5-1,-,CASSLGGVPNYGYTF,TGCGCCAGCAGCTTGGGGGGCGTTCCTAACTATGGCTACACCTTC
TRBD1,TRBJ1-1,13,TRBV27,-,CASSRTGWTEAFF,TGTGCCAGCAGTCGGACAGGTTGGACTGAAGCTTTCTTT
TRBD1,TRBJ1-6,17,TRBV28,-,CASSSDRYRFPDSPLHF,TGTGCCAGCAGTTCGGACAGGTATCGTTTCCCGGATTCACCCCTCCACTTT
-,TRBJ2-5,15,TRBV28,once,CASSFEGRLAETQYF,TGTGCCAGCAGTTTCGAGGGTAGGCTAGCAGAGACCCAGTACTTC
TRBD1,TRBJ2-1,15,TRBV5-5,-,CASSFRDSSYNEQFF,TGTGCCAGCAGCTTCCGGGACAGCTCCTACAATGAGCAGTTCTTC
-,TRBJ1-1,14,TRBV5-1,few,CASSGRDIHTEAFF,TGCGCCAGCAGCGGTCGGGACATACACACTGAAGCTTTCTTT
-,TRBJ1-4,14,TRBV7-9,-,CASSPRGRGEKLFF,TGTGCCAGCAGCCCGCGGGGTCGAGGGGAAAAACTGTTTTTT
-,TRBJ1-6,15,TRBV9,few,CASSLSGDGNSPLHF,TGTGCCAGCAGCCTCTCAGGGGACGGGAATTCACCCCTCCACTTT
-,TRBJ1-1,12,TRBV7-9,-,CASSYDSTEAFF,TGTGCCAGCAGCTATGACAGTACTGAAGCTTTCTTT
TRBD1,TRBJ2-5,13,TRBV5-1,-,CASDTGGAETQYF,TGCGCCAGCGATACAGGGGGCGCAGAGACCCAGTACTTC
TRBD2,TRBJ2-3,15,TRBV9,-,CASSALAGGTDTQYF,TGTGCCAGCAGCGCCTTAGCGGGGGGGACAGATACGCAGTATTTT
-,TRBJ2-5,15,TRBV29-1,-,CSVPRPGHIQETQYF,TGCAGCGTTCCCAGACCGGGACACATTCAAGAGACCCAGTACTTC
-,TRBJ2-3,14,TRBV15,-,CATSTPFGTDTQYF,TGTGCCACCAGCACCCCTTTCGGCACAGATACGCAGTATTTT
-,TRBJ2-1,13,TRBV9,-,CASSPLVRGEQFF,TGTGCCAGCAGCCCCCTCGTTAGAGGTGAGCAGTTCTTC
TRBD1,TRBJ1-1,12,TRBV18,-,CASSRQGYEAFF,TGTGCCAGCTCACGACAGGGCTATGAAGCTTTCTTT
-,TRBJ2-3,15,TRBV27,-,CASSLLGGAADTQYF,TGTGCCAGCAGTTTATTGGGGGGGGCCGCAGATACGCAGTATTTT
-,TRBJ2-5,11,TRBV30,-,CASRGRETQYF,TGTGCTTCCCGAGGGAGAGAGACCCAGTACTTC
-,TRBJ1-2,13,TRBV19,-,CASSRDRSRGYTF,TGTGCCAGTAGTCGCGACAGGTCACGAGGCTACACCTTC
-,TRBJ1-2,12,TRBV7-2,-,CASNAGYYGYTF,TGTGCCAGCAACGCAGGGTACTATGGCTACACCTTC
-,TRBJ2-5,14,TRBV10-3,-,CAIGGNRGQETQYF,TGTGCCATCGGGGGGAACAGGGGCCAAGAGACCCAGTACTTC
-,TRBJ1-1,15,TRBV7-2,-,CASSPTLRGGTEAFF,TGTGCCAGCAGCCCCACGCTGCGGGGGGGCACTGAAGCTTTCTTT
-,TRBJ2-3,14,TRBV30,-,CAWSAAGVGDTQYF,TGTGCCTGGAGTGCGGCAGGGGTTGGAGATACGCAGTATTTT
TRBD2,TRBJ2-5,14,TRBV3-1/TRBV3-2,-,CASSPQPGLVGQYF,TGTGCCAGCAGCCCCCAGCCGGGACTAGTCGGCCAGTACTTC
TRBD1,TRBJ1-6,14,TRBV6-1,few,CASIPQGGISPLHF,TGTGCCAGCATCCCACAGGGGGGAATTTCACCCCTCCACTTT
-,TRBJ1-1,15,TRBV2,-,CASSDRVRRDTEAFF,TGTGCCAGCAGTGACAGGGTGAGGAGAGACACTGAAGCTTTCTTT
-,TRBJ2-5,15,TRBV9,many,CASSVSGSDQETQYF,TGTGCCAGCAGCGTTAGCGGTTCCGACCAAGAGACCCAGTACTTC
-,TRBJ2-7,14,TRBV27,-,CASSISGPSYEQYF,TGTGCCAGCAGTATCAGCGGCCCCTCCTACGAGCAGTACTTC
-,TRBJ1-5,13,TRBV12-3/TRBV12-4,-,CASKFGSGQPQHF,TGTGCCAGCAAGTTTGGGTCGGGTCAGCCCCAGCATTTT
-,TRBJ1-4,12,TRBV7-9,-,CASSYRDEKLFF,TGTGCCAGCAGTTACAGGGATGAAAAACTGTTTTTT
TRBD1,TRBJ2-1,15,TRBV2,-,CASSEEGTGYNEQFF,TGTGCCAGCAGTGAAGAGGGGACAGGTTACAATGAGCAGTTCTTC
-,TRBJ1-2,11,TRBV6-1,-,CASSDKWGDTF,TGTGCCAGCAGTGATAAGTGGGGGGACACCTTC
TRBD1,TRBJ1-2,14,TRBV5-1,-,CASSPGQGATGYTF,TGCGCCAGCAGCCCGGGACAGGGGGCGACGGGCTACACCTTC
TRBD2,TRBJ2-2,15,TRBV24-1,few,CATRGTSPTTGELFF,TGTGCCACCAGGGGGACTAGCCCGACCACCGGGGAGCTGTTTTTT